The 30 T cell receptor beta chains below were found in one sample sequenced in a study of cytomegalovirus exposure and HLA in healthy donors. Primers for the PCR totalled 60 Vbeta and 13 Jbeta. Sequencing was performed with immunoSEQ multiplex PCR; in TCRdb, only in-frame clones are kept and a portion is missing. In the table there are under 200,000 clones, about four fifths of which are singletons. Sequences were obtained from PBMCs. These receptors were taken from a woman aged 18-29 years in good health and CMV-seronegative.

V is TRBV7-8 and J is TRBJ2-7; TRBD2 might be the D (5 bases). The V and J ends lost 1 base and 5 bases respectively, with 15 bases between them. The germline gives CDR1 SGHVS, CDR2 FQNEAQ. The CDR3 loop spans 15 amino acids. The CDR3 DNA reads TGTGCCAGCAGCTTAGACGGCGGGTCCCTCCACGAGCAGTACTTC. Its translation is CASSLDGGSLHEQYF. The full variable domain, rest sourced from reference TRBV7-8 and TRBJ2-7, is GAGVSQSPRYKVAKRGQDVALRCDPISGHVSLFWYQQALGQGPEFLTYFQNEAQLDKSGLPSDRFFAERPEGSVSTLKIQRTQQEDSAVYLCASSLDGGSLHEQYFGPGTRLTVT.

This clone was seen only once. The chain employs TRBV4-3 and TRBJ1-6; D perhaps matches TRBD1 (5 bases). Germline CDR1 LGHNA, CDR2 YSLEER. The V gene lost 0 bases and the J gene lost 6 bases, with 15 bases spanning the gap. The CDR3 extends over 17 amino acids. CDR3 protein: CASSQDKGVRVNSPLHF. DNA for the CDR3: TGCGCCAGCAGCCAAGATAAGGGCGTCAGGGTTAATTCACCCCTCCACTTT.

The chain carries TRBV6-5 and TRBJ1-1, with 8 bases fitting TRBD1. Germline assignment: CDR1 MNHEY and CDR2 SVGAGI. The CDR3 consists of 14 residues. V trimming: 8 bases; J trimming: 4 bases; junction bases outside the gene matches: 9. This CDR3 reads CASADRGRGTEAFF. The CDR3 DNA follows: TGTGCCAGCGCCGACAGGGGCCGAGGCACTGAAGCTTTCTTT.

This clone occurred a few times. The chain links TRBV14 to TRBJ1-1, with D possibly being TRBD1 (6 bases). Deletions cut 3 bases from V and 1 base from J, with 18 bases between. This CDR3 spans 17 amino acids. In germline, CDR1 is SGHDN, CDR2 FVKESK. The CDR3 sequence: CASSHRLGQPPNTEAFF. CDR3 in DNA: TGTGCCAGCAGCCACCGGTTAGGACAGCCTCCGAACACTGAAGCTTTCTTT.

This clone was detected only once. The chain is built from TRBV5-8 and TRBJ2-7, with TRBD1 matching over 10 bases. Germline V gives CDR1 SGHTS, CDR2 YDEGEE. The length of the CDR3 is 16 residues. Losses at the gene ends were 0 bases for V and 2 bases for J; bases not matched to a gene: 5. The CDR3 sequence: CASSLAGGTGAYEQYV. In nucleotides, the CDR3 is TGTGCCAGCAGCTTGGCGGGTGGGACAGGGGCCTACGAGCAGTACGTC.

The chain has TRBV7-2 and TRBJ1-5; D is undetermined. Looked up from germline, CDR1 is SGHTA and CDR2 is FQGNSA. V was shortened by 5 bases and J by 4 bases, with 12 bases between the two germline ends. This CDR3 comprises 14 residues. The CDR3 is CASSLWEGNQPQHF. CDR3 bases: TGTGCCAGCAGCCTCTGGGAGGGTAATCAGCCCCAGCATTTT.

This clone was seen a handful of times. The chain carries TRBV6-5 and TRBJ1-1; D is possibly TRBD1 (6 bases). Trimming took off 4 bases at V and 7 bases at J, with 13 bases between the two ends. CDR3 length: 13 amino acids. Germline CDR1 MNHEY, CDR2 SVGAGI. CDR3 sequence reads: CASSFTGRDEAFF. CDR3 DNA sequence: TGTGCCAGCAGTTTCACAGGGAGGGATGAAGCTTTCTTT.

J is TRBJ2-5 and V is TRBV10-3; D is possibly TRBD2 (6 bases). The J call may be faulty, since TRBJ2-7 better matches the DNA end. The CDR3 totals 12 residues. The germline V gene has CDR1 ENHRY and CDR2 SYGVKD. CDR3 DNA: TGTGCCATCAGTCGGGACTCTAACGAGCAGTACTTC. Amino acid sequence: CAISRDSNEQYF.

This clone occurred a few times. This chain links TRBV28 with TRBJ1-2; D not certain. CDR1 and CDR2 from the germline V gene are MDHEN and SYDVKM. The V end was cut by 4 bases, the J end by 8 bases, with 11 bases between. This CDR3 has 12 amino acids. DNA of the CDR3: TGTGCCAGCAGTTCGAGCGGGGTCGGCTACACCTTC. Its protein product is CASSSSGVGYTF.

This chain joins TRBV7-8 and TRBJ1-3; 7 bases agree with TRBD1. This CDR3 has 15 residues. V lost 4 bases to trimming and J lost 0 bases; unmatched junction nucleotides: 3. Germline V gene sequence: CDR1 SGHVS, CDR2 FQNEAQ. CDR3 nucleotide sequence: TGTGCCAGCAGCTCGGGACAGACCTCTGGAAACACCATATATTTT. Translated, it gives CASSSGQTSGNTIYF.

The V and J genes are TRBV30 and TRBJ2-7, with 8 positions matching TRBD2. The germline CDR1 and CDR2 sequences are GTSNPN and SVGIG (reference sequence). V gave up 3 bases and J gave up 4 bases; unmatched junction bases: 8. The CDR3 loop spans 14 amino acids. The CDR3 is CAWRVTSGPYEQYF. The CDR3 coding sequence is TGTGCCTGGAGAGTTACTAGCGGACCTTACGAGCAGTACTTC.

This clone was recorded a few times. The V and J genes are TRBV6-1 and TRBJ2-7; D remains ambiguous. V lost 4 bases and J lost 5, with 12 bases in between. The CDR3 runs 13 residues. CDR1 is MNHNS, CDR2 SASEGT, per germline. The CDR3 nucleotides are TGTGCCAGCAGTGTCTTGGCGGTCGACGAGCAGTACGTC. It is translated as CASSVLAVDEQYV.

This clone has just a few counts. The chain has TRBV7-8 and TRBJ1-2; D is uncertain. The CDR3 has 13 amino acids. Germline V gene lookup returns CDR1 SGHVS and CDR2 FQNEAQ. Deletions cut 5 bases from V and 8 bases from J, with 15 bases between. As DNA, the CDR3 is TGTGCCAGCAGCCTCGGAGGGTTCTCGGGCTACACCTTC. Translating it yields CASSLGGFSGYTF.

V usage is TRBV6-5 and J usage is TRBJ1-1; TRBD1 might be the D (6 bases). CDR1 and CDR2 from the germline V gene are MNHEY and SVGAGI. CDR3 length: 13 residues. Trimming removed 2 bases at V and 8 bases at J, with 12 bases between. The CDR3 nucleotides are TGTGCCAGCAGTTACACCGACAGGTCGGAAGCTTTCTTT. Translating it yields CASSYTDRSEAFF.

The chain carries TRBV11-3 and TRBJ2-3; no firm D call. The CDR3 sequence is 15 residues long. Germline lookup yields CDR1 SGHNT and CDR2 YENEEA. V lost 4 bases and J 2 bases, leaving 13 bases between the germline ends. CDR3 loop: CASSSPAEYTDTQYF. DNA for the CDR3: TGTGCCAGCAGCTCCCCCGCGGAGTACACAGATACGCAGTATTTT.

The CDR3: CASGYQGSEQYF. CDR3 coding DNA: TGTGCCAGCGGTTATCAGGGCAGCGAGCAGTACTTC. The J gene is TRBJ2-7, the V gene TRBV5-6; possible D gene TRBD1, 5 bases. This CDR3 has 12 residues. V shed 7 bases and J shed 6 bases, with 14 bases lying between them. Germline V gene sequence: CDR1 SGHDT, CDR2 YYEEEE.

The J gene is TRBJ2-7, the V gene TRBV19; D unclear. This CDR3 region has 13 residues. From germline, CDR1 is LNHDA and CDR2 SQIVND (reference sequence). Trimming stripped 5 bases from V and 2 bases from J, with 10 bases between. The CDR3 loop is CASSVTVTYEQYF. DNA for the CDR3: TGTGCCAGTAGTGTCACAGTCACCTACGAGCAGTACTTC.

This chain joins TRBV7-8 and TRBJ2-5, with D maybe TRBD2 (5 bases). Deletions cut 3 bases from V and 1 base from J, with 6 bases between. The CDR3 has 13 residues. The germline V gene encodes CDR1 SGHVS and CDR2 FQNEAQ. The CDR3 spells CASSFRGQETQYF. The CDR3 region has the DNA TGTGCCAGCAGCTTCCGGGGCCAAGAGACCCAGTACTTC.

DNA for the CDR3: TGTGCCATCAGGGCCCACAGGGTCTCCTACAATGAGCAGTTCTTC. Protein sequence: CAIRAHRVSYNEQFF. The chain employs TRBV10-3 and TRBJ2-1; TRBD1 is a possible D gene (6 bases). Germline CDR1 and CDR2: ENHRY and SYGVKD. This CDR3 has 15 amino acids. V was cut by 6 bases and J by 0 bases, with 12 bases left in between.

The chain joins TRBV7-8 to TRBJ1-2, with D uncertain. Germline V gene sequence: CDR1 SGHVS, CDR2 FQNEAQ. Trimming stripped 5 bases from V and 3 bases from J, with 19 bases between. The CDR3 is 16 amino acids. Here the CDR3 reads CASSPGPLEVDYGYTF. CDR3 sequence (DNA): TGTGCCAGCAGCCCCGGCCCTCTTGAGGTGGACTATGGCTACACCTTC.

In its sample, this clone was seen once. The gene calls are TRBV6-5 and TRBJ2-1, with 12 positions matching TRBD2. CDR1 is MNHEY, CDR2 SVGAGI, per germline. J lost 7 bases, V lost 2 bases, and 6 bases had no gene match. The CDR3 is 16 residues long. The chain's CDR3 is CASSYDLAGGKNEQFF. The CDR3 DNA sequence: TGTGCCAGCAGTTACGATCTAGCGGGAGGGAAGAATGAGCAGTTCTTC.

This sequence joins TRBV29-1 and TRBJ2-3; possible D gene TRBD1, 7 bases. CDR1 is SQVTM, CDR2 ANQGSEA, per germline. CDR3 length equals 13 residues. Trimming removed 7 bases from V and 4 bases from J, with 15 bases in between. The CDR3 DNA reads as TGCAGCGCCGCCAGGGGGGACTCAGATACGCAGTATTTT. The encoded protein is CSAARGDSDTQYF.

V gene TRBV5-1 combines with J gene TRBJ1-2; TRBD1 agrees at 7 bases. The CDR3 length is 15 residues. V lost 4 bases and J lost 0; bases outside the gene matches: 6. Per germline, CDR1 SGHRS and CDR2 YFSETQ. CDR3 DNA: TGCGCCAGCAGCCACCGGGACAGCTCTAACTATGGCTACACCTTC. Translation: CASSHRDSSNYGYTF.

The V and J genes are TRBV6-5 and TRBJ2-3; 9 bases agree with TRBD2. Germline V gives CDR1 MNHEY, CDR2 SVGAGI. With 4 bases clipped from V and 1 base from J, the junction kept 6 bases outside the gene matches. This CDR3 is built from 16 residues. CDR3 protein: CASSSIAGAGTDTQYF. The DNA of the CDR3 is TGTGCCAGCAGTTCCATAGCGGGAGCCGGCACAGATACGCAGTATTTT.

This chain uses TRBV7-6 with TRBJ2-1; the D gene is possibly TRBD2 (5 bases). The CDR3 covers 14 residues. V was clipped by 0 bases and J by 6 bases, with 9 bases between them. CDR1 and CDR2 (germline): SGHVS, FNYEAQ. DNA of the CDR3: TGTGCCAGCAGCTTAGCGGGAGTAGGCAATGAGCAGTTCTTC. It yields the protein CASSLAGVGNEQFF.

The chain combines TRBV9 with TRBJ2-1; 7 nucleotides line up with TRBD2. Germline values: CDR1 SGDLS, CDR2 YYNGEE. V was pared by 3 bases and J by 4 bases, with 7 bases of the junction left unmatched. There are 15 residues in the CDR3. Here the CDR3 reads CASSAGLGAYNEQFF. The DNA of the CDR3 is TGTGCCAGCAGCGCCGGACTAGGGGCATACAATGAGCAGTTCTTC.

The rearrangement links TRBV6-6 to TRBJ2-1; the match to TRBD1 covers 7 bases. The CDR3 runs to 12 residues. CDR1 and CDR2 (germline): MNHNY, SVGAGI (reference sequence). V lost 6 bases to trimming and J lost 10 bases; unmatched junction nucleotides: 6. Written as DNA, the CDR3 is TGTGCCAGCAGAGAGAAGGGACAGGAGCAGTTCTTC. It specifies CASREKGQEQFF.

The rearrangement joins TRBV19 to TRBJ2-1; 7 positions match TRBD1. Germline values: CDR1 LNHDA, CDR2 SQIVND (reference sequence). The trim removed 10 bases at V and 4 bases at J, leaving 10 bases unmatched. The CDR3 runs 14 residues. The CDR3: CANNPGQRYNEQFF. For the CDR3, the DNA is TGTGCCAACAATCCGGGACAGAGATACAATGAGCAGTTCTTC.

The V call is TRBV7-9, the J call TRBJ1-4; D call uncertain. CDR1 and CDR2 from the germline V gene are SEHNR and FQNEAQ (reference sequence). V lost 1 base and J 0 bases, leaving 9 bases between the germline ends. This CDR3 spans 16 amino acids. CDR3 DNA sequence: TGTGCCAGCAGCTTAGACTCCCACGCAACTAATGAAAAACTGTTTTTT. It is translated as CASSLDSHATNEKLFF.

This clone was detected once. The chain joins TRBV4-2 to TRBJ1-5; D possibly corresponds to TRBD1 (6 bases). CDR3 size: 15 residues. The germline gives CDR1 LGHNA, CDR2 YNFKEQ. The V end lost 4 bases, the J end lost 2 bases, and 12 bases lay between the germline ends. CDR3 sequence: CASSRGGAGNQPQHF. The DNA of the CDR3 is TGTGCCAGCAGCCGAGGGGGGGCGGGCAATCAGCCCCAGCATTTT.